This is a list of T cell receptor beta chains from one sample in a study of T cells after yellow fever vaccination. Via MiXCR, TCRdb re-called the 5' RACE reads, giving one row per CDR3 protein. The data hold roughly 500,000 distinct CDR3 sequences, with about a fifth observed a single time. Sequenced here: PBMCs, sampled 15 days after the yellow fever booster vaccination. The receptor source for this set is a man in his thirties or forties who received the YFV17D yellow fever vaccine. Both conserved end residues are trimmed from each CDR3.

cdr3_aa: ASSLVTGKMDYT
v_call: TRBV5-1

cdr3_aa: ASSFGQSGEKLF
v_call: TRBV5-1

cdr3_aa: ASSYQGRGTEAF
v_call: TRBV3-1

cdr3_aa: ASRGLSSYEQY
v_call: TRBV6-1

cdr3_aa: ASRWDISSYEQY
v_call: TRBV5-1

cdr3_aa: ASSEVGTRADTQY
v_call: TRBV2

cdr3_aa: ASNYRVDETQY
v_call: TRBV3-1

cdr3_aa: AGLQGGATDTQY
v_call: TRBV6-1

cdr3_aa: ATQTGDGQTQY
v_call: TRBV15

cdr3_aa: ASRSRGYTGELF
v_call: TRBV10-2

cdr3_aa: SASILAGGSNEQF
v_call: TRBV20-1

cdr3_aa: ASSYSSSGTGFAETQY
v_call: TRBV6-5

cdr3_aa: ASQRPGGAQY
v_call: TRBV6-2/TRBV6-3

cdr3_aa: ASSWSGSPREQY
v_call: TRBV7-2

cdr3_aa: ASSLVGSSSYEQY
v_call: TRBV5-4

cdr3_aa: ASSYFRGGNYEQY
v_call: TRBV7-2

cdr3_aa: ASSLPGTADGSGELF
v_call: TRBV5-1

cdr3_aa: ASSRQGGNTEAF
v_call: TRBV6-1

cdr3_aa: ASSSPPAEQY
v_call: TRBV6-2/TRBV6-3

cdr3_aa: ASSSGGQSSYNEQF
v_call: TRBV12-3/TRBV12-4

cdr3_aa: ASSQPNRQEAF
v_call: TRBV4-2

cdr3_aa: ASTSKGDEEAF
v_call: TRBV21-1

cdr3_aa: ASTPGTDEAF
v_call: TRBV12-3/TRBV12-4

cdr3_aa: ASSVGQGPGNTIY
v_call: TRBV9

cdr3_aa: ASSTGTGSETQY
v_call: TRBV6-1

cdr3_aa: ASSRRGSGRKQF
v_call: TRBV7-9

cdr3_aa: SARDPGTLSYEQF
v_call: TRBV20-1

cdr3_aa: ASRPLAASYEQY
v_call: TRBV5-1

cdr3_aa: ASSLTSAHLAKNIQY
v_call: TRBV28

cdr3_aa: ASSGDTDTQY
v_call: TRBV9

cdr3_aa: SARDPGQGDQPQH
v_call: TRBV20-1

cdr3_aa: ASSLRGGQGNNEQF
v_call: TRBV19

cdr3_aa: ASRGGDRRTDTQY
v_call: TRBV19

cdr3_aa: ASSNLGNQPQH
v_call: TRBV6-1

cdr3_aa: ASSEQGQGEQF
v_call: TRBV6-4

cdr3_aa: ASSFLNTDTQY
v_call: TRBV5-8

cdr3_aa: ASSYGEAETQY
v_call: TRBV6-2/TRBV6-3

cdr3_aa: ASSVAGPHEQY
v_call: TRBV5-6

cdr3_aa: ASSLAGGSLGEQY
v_call: TRBV11-2

cdr3_aa: ASSLAGRGQPYEQY
v_call: TRBV5-1

cdr3_aa: SVHRGLGYGYT
v_call: TRBV20-1

cdr3_aa: SARHAGGRYEQY
v_call: TRBV20-1

cdr3_aa: ASSGGSGMETQY
v_call: TRBV7-2

cdr3_aa: ASSIPGGFQL
v_call: TRBV7-9

cdr3_aa: SASLRLAENIQY
v_call: TRBV20-1

cdr3_aa: ASSSPHPEMGQETQY
v_call: TRBV7-8